The rows below give T cell receptor beta chains drawn from one sample of a study of CDR3 diversity in severe acne. TCRdb fed the PCR reads into MiXCR, producing one record per CDR3 protein. The sample records more than 85,000 distinct CDR3 sequences, about 48% being singletons. The sequenced sample consisted of blood. The receptors here all came from a male donor in good health, serving as a control. The CDR3 runs from the conserved cysteine through the conserved F or W. D genes are given only for firm matches. Clone size, where shown, is once, few, many, or a class for clones that have expanded.

j_call clone_size d_call v_call cdr3_aa cdr3_nt
TRBJ2-7 - - TRBV7-3 CASSSPGTATYEQYF TGTGCCAGCAGCTCCCCCGGGACTGCCACCTACGAGCAGTACTTC
TRBJ1-2 once - TRBV4-1 CASSQEATSFYGYTF TGCGCCAGCAGCCAAGAAGCCACCAGCTTCTATGGCTACACCTTC
TRBJ2-7 - - TRBV6-4 CASSDSGGGSSYEQYF TGTGCCAGCAGTGACTCGGGGGGGGGCAGCTCCTACGAGCAGTACTTC
TRBJ1-1 - TRBD1 TRBV7-2 CASSLDRKNEHFF TGTGCCAGCAGCTTGGACAGGAAGAACGAGCATTTCTTT
TRBJ2-7 - - TRBV7-3 CASSPPGSLEQYF TGTGCCAGCAGCCCCCCCGGCAGCTTGGAGCAGTACTTC
TRBJ2-7 many - TRBV27 CASSFAVAYEQYF TGTGCCAGCAGTTTTGCGGTGGCGTACGAGCAGTACTTC
TRBJ1-6 - - TRBV7-3 CASSPKVASGGGNSPLHF TGTGCCAGCAGCCCAAAGGTGGCTAGCGGGGGCGGCAATTCACCCCTCCACTTT
TRBJ1-1 - - TRBV2 CAWSVERQLEAFF TGTGCCTGGAGTGTAGAGCGACAACTTGAAGCTTTCTTT
TRBJ1-1 few TRBD1 TRBV2 CATAGTGSSEAFF TGTGCCACCGCTGGGACAGGGTCTTCCGAAGCTTTCTTT
TRBJ2-1 many TRBD1 TRBV5-7 CASSLELGGGQGAFNEQFF TGTGCCAGCAGCTTGGAGCTTGGAGGGGGACAGGGGGCGTTCAATGAGCAGTTCTTC
TRBJ1-2 - - TRBV29-1 CSAHGEGWNYGYTF TGCAGCGCTCATGGTGAGGGGTGGAACTATGGCTACACCTTC
TRBJ1-2 few - TRBV6-1 CASSEGGTRGYTF TGTGCCAGCAGTGAAGGCGGAACGCGTGGCTACACCTTC
TRBJ1-4 many - TRBV9 CASSRTATNEKLFF TGTGCCAGCAGCAGGACAGCAACTAATGAAAAACTGTTTTTT
TRBJ1-2 few - TRBV7-9 CASSFGGENYGYTF TGTGCCAGCAGCTTCGGAGGGGAGAACTATGGCTACACCTTC
TRBJ2-7 many - TRBV12-1 CASSLVSSYEQYF TGTGCCAGCAGCTTGGTCAGCTCCTACGAGCAGTACTTC
TRBJ1-2 - - TRBV20-1 CSASRGTNYGYTF TGCAGTGCTAGTCGGGGCACTAACTATGGCTACACCTTC
TRBJ1-3 - - TRBV11-1 CASSYPGTTGNTIYF TGTGCCAGCAGCTACCCGGGTACTACTGGAAACACCATATATTTT
TRBJ2-7 many TRBD1 TRBV5-1 CASSLGDRAYEQYF TGCGCCAGCAGCTTGGGGGACAGGGCCTACGAGCAGTACTTC
TRBJ2-1 - TRBD2 TRBV7-9 CASSPTSGGSWVGLFF TGTGCCAGCAGCCCAACTAGCGGGGGGAGTTGGGTTGGACTGTTCTTC
TRBJ2-2 - TRBD1 TRBV2 CASSDGQGGAGELFF TGTGCCAGCAGTGACGGACAGGGAGGCGCTGGGGAGCTGTTTTTT
TRBJ2-7 - - TRBV10-3 CAIKLTELSYEQYF TGTGCCATCAAGTTGACAGAACTCTCCTACGAGCAGTACTTC
TRBJ2-1 - TRBD2 TRBV6-5 CASTQEAGRNEQFF TGTGCCAGCACCCAAGAAGCGGGACGGAATGAGCAGTTCTTC
TRBJ1-2 few TRBD1 TRBV29-1 CSVSPGQGDYGYTF TGCAGCGTTTCACCGGGACAGGGGGACTATGGCTACACCTTC
TRBJ2-3 - TRBD1 TRBV7-6 CASSYPGQGTDTQYF TGTGCCAGCAGCTACCCGGGACAGGGAACAGATACGCAGTATTTT